The 32 T cell receptor beta chains below come from one sample, sequenced in a study of blood T cell repertoires in COVID-19. The data were produced by immunoSEQ multiplex PCR, yet TCRdb's version contains in-frame clones alone and is incomplete. This sample has 350,000 to 400,000 clones, with approximately 90% found just once. The sequenced sample was PBMCs or T cells enriched from blood (not recorded which). These TCRs come from a woman in her late teens or twenties who had recovered from COVID-19.

The chain couples TRBV7-9 to TRBJ1-2; 11 bases agree with TRBD1. This CDR3 contains 15 residues. Looked up from germline, CDR1 is SEHNR and CDR2 is FQNEAQ (reference sequence). The V segment lost 2 bases and the J segment 7 bases; nucleotides outside the gene matches: 6. The CDR3 DNA is TGTGCCAGCAGCTTACCAGGACAGGGGGCGGGTGGCTACACCTTC. As protein: CASSLPGQGAGGYTF.

The rearrangement joins TRBV7-2 to TRBJ1-3; D is undetermined. CDR3 length: 11 residues. The germline V gene encodes CDR1 SGHTA and CDR2 FQGNSA. Between the trimmed V and J ends, which lost 0 bases and 8 bases, there was a span of 2 bases. The CDR3: CASSLAYTIYF. CDR3 coding DNA: TGTGCCAGCAGCTTAGCCTACACCATATATTTT. The full variable domain, rest sourced from reference TRBV7-2 and TRBJ1-3, is GAGVSQSPSNKVTEKGKDVELRCDPISGHTALYWYRQSLGQGLEFLIYFQGNSAPDKSGLPSDRFSAERTGGSVSTLTIQRTQQEDSAVYLCASSLAYTIYFGEGSWLTVV.

The chain couples TRBV7-9 to TRBJ2-5; 7 bases are shared with TRBD1. The CDR3 spans 14 residues. Trimming at V came to 5 bases and at J to 7 bases, leaving 10 bases not matched to a gene. Germline V lookup: CDR1 SEHNR, CDR2 FQNEAQ (reference sequence). In DNA, the CDR3 is TGTGCCAGCAGCCCTCGGGACAGTAAAGGGACCCAGTACTTC. Its protein is CASSPRDSKGTQYF.

The chain is built from TRBV12-1 and TRBJ2-1; the table's D gene call, TRBD2, was not cross checked with the DNA. TRBV12-1 is a recognized pseudogene. The CDR3 length is 19 residues. CDR3: CASSRPRAGGHRVYNEQFF. The CDR3, as DNA: TGTGCCAGCAGCCGTCCTCGGGCGGGGGGCCATCGAGTTTACAATGAGCAGTTCTTC.

This clone has only one observation. The chain uses TRBV10-3 and TRBJ2-5; 9 nucleotides align to TRBD1. The germline gives CDR1 ENHRY, CDR2 SYGVKD. This CDR3 has 14 amino acids. After removal of 6 bases from V and 1 base from J, the junction contained 3 bases not matched to a gene. Here the CDR3 DNA reads TGTGCCATCAGAAGGACAGGGGTCCAAGAGACCCAGTACTTC. Its translation: CAIRRTGVQETQYF.

This chain uses TRBV11-3 with TRBJ2-3, with 9 bases lining up with TRBD2. The germline CDR1 and CDR2 sequences are SGHNT and YENEEA. The CDR3 consists of 16 residues. The V and J ends lost 3 bases and 4 bases, in that order; junction bases with no gene match: 8. CDR3 region: CASSFHAGGRPDTQYF. In DNA form, the CDR3 reads TGTGCCAGCAGCTTTCACGCGGGGGGGCGGCCAGATACGCAGTATTTT.

The CDR3 DNA follows: TGTGCCAGCAGTAACAGGGGGAACTATGGCTACACCTTC. It yields the protein CASSNRGNYGYTF. The chain recombines TRBV2 with TRBJ1-2; 8 positions match TRBD1. After removal of 5 bases from V and 2 bases from J, the junction contained 1 base not matched to a gene. Germline V gives CDR1 SNHLY, CDR2 FYNNEI. The CDR3 runs 13 residues.

The J gene is TRBJ2-7, the V gene TRBV30, with a tentative D call TRBD2 (5 bases). Trimming removed 5 bases from V and 2 bases from J, with 19 bases in between. Germline assignment: CDR1 GTSNPN and CDR2 SVGIG (reference sequence). The CDR3 length is 15 residues. The CDR3 DNA follows: TGTGCCTGGGCCGATACGGGGTTAGAGACCTACGAGCAGTACTTC. Its protein is CAWADTGLETYEQYF.

The CDR3, as DNA: TGCAGTGCTAGTGAGACCGGGACACTGTATAATTCACCCCTCCACTTT. It encodes CSASETGTLYNSPLHF. The rearrangement uses TRBV20-1 and TRBJ1-6, with D possibly matching TRBD1 (6 bases). V shed 3 bases and J shed 4 bases, with 16 bases lying between them. This CDR3 contains 16 residues. Germline V gene lookup returns CDR1 DFQATT and CDR2 SNEGSKA (reference sequence).

This sequence joins TRBV7-3 and TRBJ2-3; 12 bases map to TRBD2. The germline CDR1 and CDR2 sequences are SGHTA and FQGTGA. The CDR3 has 18 amino acids. The trim removed 5 bases at V and 1 base at J, leaving 10 bases unmatched. The DNA for the CDR3 is TGTGCCAGCAGCCTATCCGGGACTAGCGGGCTACGCACAGATACGCAGTATTTT. Translated: CASSLSGTSGLRTDTQYF.

This chain uses TRBV25-1 with TRBJ1-2; 11 bases agree with TRBD1. J gave up 7 bases and V 7 bases, and 8 bases lay outside the gene matches. The CDR3 loop spans 14 amino acids. CDR1 is MGHDK, CDR2 SYGVNS, per germline. The chain's CDR3 is CASTQDRGLGGYTF. The DNA for the CDR3 is TGTGCCAGCACCCAGGACAGGGGGCTAGGTGGCTACACCTTC.

The V call is TRBV5-1, the J call TRBJ2-5, with D tentatively TRBD2 (5 bases). CDR3 size: 15 residues. Trimming shortened V by 4 bases and J by 5 bases, and 18 bases separated the two germline ends. CDR1 is SGHRS, CDR2 YFSETQ, per germline. The DNA of the CDR3 is TGCGCCAGCAGCCTGACCGGGGTCATGGGGGAGACCCAGTACTTC. Translation: CASSLTGVMGETQYF. Full variable domain (rest looked up from reference TRBV5-1 and TRBJ2-5): KAGVTQTPRYLIKTRGQQVTLSCSPISGHRSVSWYQQTPGQGLQFLFEYFSETQRNKGNFPGRFSGRQFSNSRSEMNVSTLELGDSALYLCASSLTGVMGETQYFGPGTRLLVL.

This rearrangement joins TRBV6-5 to TRBJ1-3; D uncertain. Germline V lookup: CDR1 MNHEY, CDR2 SVGAGI. The V gene lost 6 bases and the J gene lost 3 bases, with 15 bases spanning the gap. The CDR3 is made up of 15 amino acids. CDR3 amino acids: CASSFDGRVGNTIYF. The CDR3 DNA follows: TGTGCCAGCAGCTTCGACGGGAGGGTTGGAAACACCATATATTTT.

The V gene is TRBV30, the J gene TRBJ1-1, with a weak D call TRBD1 (5 bases). CDR1 and CDR2 (germline): GTSNPN, SVGIG (reference sequence). This CDR3 is built from 11 residues. V was cut by 1 base and J by 8 bases, with 8 bases left in between. CDR3 sequence (DNA): TGTGCCTGGAGTGCAAGGACAGAAGCTTTCTTT. This gives the protein CAWSARTEAFF. Drawing the rest from reference TRBV30 and TRBJ1-1, the complete variable domain is SQTIHQWPATLVQPVGSPLSLECTVEGTSNPNLYWYRQAAGRGLQLLFYSVGIGQISSEVPQNLSASRPQDRQFILSSKKLLLSDSGFYLCAWSARTEAFFGQGTRLTVV.

The chain combines TRBV24-1 with TRBJ1-1, with TRBD1 as a possible D gene (5 bases). Germline CDR1 KGHDR, CDR2 SFDVKD. There are 13 residues in the CDR3. Trimming left V 4 bases short and J 7 bases short, with 12 bases between. CDR3 loop: CATSDPQGSEAFF. CDR3 in DNA: TGTGCCACCAGTGACCCCCAGGGCAGTGAAGCTTTCTTT.

This clone came up once. This sample includes further DNA sequences coding for the same CDR3. V usage is TRBV25-1 and J usage is TRBJ1-5, with a possible D match to TRBD1 (5 bases). The V end lost 4 bases, the J end lost 1 base, and 8 bases lay between the germline ends. CDR3 length equals 14 residues. Looked up from germline, CDR1 is MGHDK and CDR2 is SYGVNS. As DNA, the CDR3 is TGTGCCAGCAGTGGGGCAGGGAGCAATCAGCCCCAGCATTTT. It specifies CASSGAGSNQPQHF.

The chain has TRBV25-1 and TRBJ2-7; D possibly corresponds to TRBD1 (8 bases). Deletions cut 2 bases from V and 5 bases from J, with 22 bases between. Germline V CDR1 and CDR2: MGHDK, SYGVNS. The CDR3 is made up of 17 amino acids. CDR3 protein: CASSEGWSGTGPHEQYF. DNA of the CDR3: TGTGCCAGCAGTGAAGGTTGGAGCGGGACAGGTCCCCACGAGCAGTACTTC.

The sample holds a few counts of this clone. This chain links TRBV6-2 or TRBV6-3 with TRBJ1-6, with D possibly TRBD1 on 5 matching bases. Germline CDR1 and CDR2: MNHEY and SVGEGT. The ends were cut back, 2 bases at V and 5 bases at J, with 10 bases in the middle. The CDR3 consists of 15 residues. CDR3 amino acids: CASSYVQGNNSPLHF. The DNA for the CDR3 is TGTGCCAGCAGTTACGTCCAGGGTAATAATTCACCCCTCCACTTT.

The CDR3 nucleotides are TGTGCCACCAGTGATTTTGCAGGCGGGAATGAGCAGTTCTTC. Encoded protein: CATSDFAGGNEQFF. The rearrangement joins TRBV24-1 to TRBJ2-1, with TRBD2 as a possible D gene (5 bases). The V gene's germline CDR1 is KGHDR and CDR2 SFDVKD. V was cut by 1 base and J by 7 bases, with 10 bases left in between. This CDR3 comprises 14 residues.

The gene calls are TRBV9 and TRBJ2-5; tentative D call: TRBD1 (5 bases). Deletions cut 0 bases from V and 1 base from J, with 10 bases between. The CDR3 totals 15 residues. The germline V gene has CDR1 SGDLS and CDR2 YYNGEE. The DNA of the CDR3 is TGTGCCAGCAGCGTAGGTAACAGGATCCAAGAGACCCAGTACTTC. Translation gives CASSVGNRIQETQYF.

The J gene is TRBJ2-5, the V gene TRBV5-6; 7 bases map to TRBD2. The ends lost 5 bases at V and 5 bases at J; junction bases unmatched: 12. Germline assignment: CDR1 SGHDT and CDR2 YYEEEE. This CDR3 is built from 15 residues. The CDR3 protein is CASSSPTSLGETQYF. CDR3 sequence (DNA): TGTGCCAGCAGTTCCCCGACTAGCTTGGGGGAGACCCAGTACTTC.

The chain is built from TRBV7-2 and TRBJ1-5; 8 bases line up with TRBD1. The CDR3 sequence is 16 residues long. Unmatched junction bases numbered 12, after V lost 4 bases and J lost 7 bases. Germline loops: CDR1 SGHTA, CDR2 FQGNSA. The CDR3 DNA reads as TGTGCCAGCAGCTCGGGACCGGGACAGGCAAGACAGCCCCAGCATTTT. Translating it yields CASSSGPGQARQPQHF.

V gene TRBV6-1 combines with J gene TRBJ2-5; possible D gene TRBD2, 6 bases. CDR1 MNHNS and CDR2 SASEGT come from the germline V gene. The V gene lost 4 bases and the J gene lost 5 bases, with 20 bases spanning the gap. This CDR3 contains 16 residues. This chain's CDR3 is CASSGRNRGSHETQYF. The CDR3 DNA is TGTGCCAGCAGTGGCCGGAACCGGGGGTCCCACGAGACCCAGTACTTC.

The V and J genes are TRBV6-2 or TRBV6-3 and TRBJ1-1; D possibly corresponds to TRBD1 (6 bases). CDR1 is MNHEY, CDR2 SVGEGT, per germline. The CDR3 consists of 14 residues. Trimming stripped 5 bases from V and 1 base from J, with 11 bases between. The CDR3 loop reads CASSRQATNTEAFF. Here the CDR3 DNA reads TGTGCCAGCAGTCGACAGGCTACGAACACTGAAGCTTTCTTT.

For this clone: The sample contains more than one DNA sequence encoding this CDR3. The chain recombines TRBV30 with TRBJ1-5; TRBD1 matches 7 bases. The CDR3 is 13 residues long. J lost 4 bases, V lost 2 bases, and 2 bases had no gene match. Germline V CDR1 and CDR2: GTSNPN, SVGIG (reference sequence). The CDR3: CAWSNRGNQPQHF. The CDR3 region has the DNA TGTGCCTGGAGTAACAGGGGAAATCAGCCCCAGCATTTT.

This chain links TRBV5-5 with TRBJ1-2, with D maybe TRBD1 (5 bases). The ends were cut back, 8 bases at V and 6 bases at J, with 17 bases in the middle. The CDR3 is made up of 13 amino acids. Germline CDR1 SGHKS, CDR2 YYEKEE (reference sequence). CDR3 sequence reads: CASLRGRRDGYTF. The DNA for the CDR3 is TGTGCCAGTCTAAGGGGCCGCCGGGATGGCTACACCTTC.

The V and J genes are TRBV19 and TRBJ1-2, with 9 bases matching TRBD1. The CDR3 length is 12 residues. Trimming cost V 9 bases and J 8 bases; bases outside gene matches: 7. CDR1 and CDR2 (germline): LNHDA, SQIVND (reference sequence). The CDR3 protein is CASLQGAVGYTF. For the CDR3, the DNA is TGTGCCAGCTTACAGGGGGCTGTGGGCTACACCTTC.

V gene TRBV9 combines with J gene TRBJ2-7; 8 nucleotides line up with TRBD1. Losses at the gene ends were 2 bases for V and 5 bases for J; bases not matched to a gene: 6. The CDR3 has 14 residues. CDR1 and CDR2 from the germline V gene are SGDLS and YYNGEE. The DNA of the CDR3 is TGTGCCAGCAGCGTGACAGGGGTCACGCACGAGCAGTACTTC. Protein product: CASSVTGVTHEQYF.

The chain links TRBV10-3 to TRBJ1-1, with a tentative D call TRBD1 (6 bases). The CDR3 contains 15 residues. Germline V gives CDR1 ENHRY, CDR2 SYGVKD. With 8 bases removed from V and 0 bases from J, the gap between germline ends came to 16 bases. The CDR3 here is CAIAQGIYMNTEAFF. In DNA, the CDR3 is TGTGCCATCGCCCAGGGGATATACATGAACACTGAAGCTTTCTTT.

The chain employs TRBV6-2 or TRBV6-3 and TRBJ1-1; the D is unclear. V lost 5 bases, J lost 3 bases, and 13 bases lay in between. Germline V gene data show CDR1 as MNHEY and CDR2 as SVGEGT. This CDR3 is built from 14 residues. CDR3 amino acids: CASSTGIEDTEAFF. The DNA for the CDR3 is TGTGCCAGCAGTACGGGGATAGAGGACACTGAAGCTTTCTTT.

A few counts support this clone. This chain uses TRBV2 with TRBJ2-5; TRBD1 aligns across 7 bases. Looked up from germline, CDR1 is SNHLY and CDR2 is FYNNEI. There are 13 residues in the CDR3. V dropped 6 bases and J dropped 1; count of bases not matched to a gene: 2. CDR3 sequence reads: CASSGDSQETQYF. In DNA, the CDR3 is TGTGCCAGCAGCGGGGACAGCCAAGAGACCCAGTACTTC.

The rearrangement uses TRBV7-9 and TRBJ1-6; 7 nucleotides line up with TRBD1. Per germline, CDR1 SEHNR and CDR2 FQNEAQ (reference sequence). With 8 bases clipped from V and 1 base from J, the junction kept 5 bases outside the gene matches. The CDR3 has 15 amino acids. The CDR3 bases are TGTGCCAGCCAGGGGGGCGCATCCTATAATTCACCCCTCCACTTT. Its protein is CASQGGASYNSPLHF.